This TCR beta chain was sequenced during a study of cytomegalovirus exposure and HLA in healthy donors. The CDR3 is made up of 16 amino acids. Trimming pared 0 bases from V and 2 bases from J, leaving 8 bases between. Germline V gene lookup returns CDR1 MGHRA and CDR2 YSYEKL. Primers: 60 Vbeta forward and 13 Jbeta reverse. Assay used: immunoSEQ multiplex PCR; TCRdb lists only in-frame clones, some missing. The profile covers more than 85,000 clones, with about 13% appearing a single time and more than 15% taken by the ten largest. Sequenced material: PBMCs. This receptor was obtained from a man aged 40-49 years in good health and CMV-seropositive. The chain has TRBV4-1 and TRBJ2-6, with D perhaps matching TRBD2 (6 bases). The chain's CDR3 is CASSQEGTPGANVLTF. For the CDR3, the DNA is TGCGCCAGCAGCCAAGAGGGGACTCCTGGGGCCAACGTCCTGACTTTC.